The 27 T cell receptor beta chains in this list originate from one sample, sequenced in a study of T cell responses to AZD1222 COVID-19 vaccine. Produced via immunoSEQ multiplex PCR; TCRdb's table is partial and in-frame only. Of 150,000 or so clones in the sample, around 92% are singletons; the top ten hold about 3.7%. The sample in question was peripheral blood, obtained 28 days after the second AZD1222 dose. All receptors derive from an adult who received the AZD1222 COVID-19 vaccine.

This CDR3 is CASSLASPPYEQYF. CDR3 nucleotides: TGTGCCAGCAGCTTAGCGAGTCCCCCCTACGAGCAGTACTTC. This chain uses TRBV11-3 with TRBJ2-7; D not resolved. Germline V CDR1 and CDR2: SGHNT, YENEEA. Trimming removed 1 base at V and 2 bases at J, with 9 bases between. The CDR3 loop spans 14 amino acids. Drawing the rest from reference TRBV11-3 and TRBJ2-7, the complete variable domain is EAGVVQSPRYKIIEKKQPVAFWCNPISGHNTLYWYLQNLGQGPELLIRYENEEAVDDSQLPKDRFSAERLKGVDSTLKIQPAELGDSAVYLCASSLASPPYEQYFGPGTRLTVT.

The chain employs TRBV5-3 and TRBJ2-3; the D is unclear. TRBV5-3 is filed as an ORF, its function uncertain. Trimming cost V 0 bases and J 4 bases, with 3 bases left between them. The CDR3 is 12 amino acids. The CDR3 protein is CARSLGADTQYF. The CDR3 DNA reads as TGTGCCAGAAGCTTGGGTGCAGATACGCAGTATTTT.

The chain has TRBV6-6 and TRBJ1-1; no definite D call. The V gene's germline CDR1 is MNHNY and CDR2 SVGAGI (reference sequence). The V end was cut by 3 bases, the J end by 1 base, with 12 bases between. The CDR3 has 15 residues. The CDR3 DNA reads TGTGCCAGCAGTTATTTGGAGGGCGGGAACACTGAAGCTTTCTTT. It encodes CASSYLEGGNTEAFF.

V and J are TRBV29-1 and TRBJ1-1; possible D gene TRBD1, 5 bases. CDR1 is SQVTM, CDR2 ANQGSEA, per germline. The CDR3 spans 12 residues. The V end lost 6 bases, the J end lost 7 bases, and 15 bases lay between the germline ends. CDR3 residues: CSVAGLNLEAFF. CDR3 in DNA: TGCAGCGTAGCGGGACTGAACCTTGAAGCTTTCTTT.

The chain joins TRBV28 to TRBJ2-7, with a possible D match to TRBD1 (5 bases). V lost 5 bases to trimming and J lost 4 bases, with 15 bases between them. The CDR3 length is 14 residues. Germline CDR1 and CDR2: MDHEN and SYDVKM. The CDR3 region is CASSQPRARYEQYF. As DNA, the CDR3 is TGTGCCAGCAGTCAACCCAGGGCTCGATACGAGCAGTACTTC.

The chain carries TRBV2 and TRBJ2-3; 8 bases fit TRBD2. Germline CDR1 and CDR2: SNHLY and FYNNEI. CDR3 length: 14 residues. With 6 bases clipped from V and 3 bases from J, the junction kept 5 bases outside the gene matches. CDR3 sequence reads: CASRLAGSTDTQYF. The CDR3 DNA reads TGTGCCAGCAGATTAGCGGGGAGTACAGATACGCAGTATTTT.

The J gene is TRBJ1-4, the V gene TRBV28, with 8 bases aligning to TRBD1. With V trimmed by 4 bases and J by 1 base, 2 bases remained unmatched. The V gene's germline CDR1 is MDHEN and CDR2 SYDVKM. The CDR3 is 15 residues long. The CDR3 bases are TGTGCCAGCAGTTCAGGGGGCCAAACTAATGAAAAACTGTTTTTT. Encoded protein: CASSSGGQTNEKLFF.

The chain uses TRBV18 and TRBJ1-2; no clear D gene. V dropped 1 base and J dropped 4 bases, with 10 bases sitting between them. The CDR3 totals 14 residues. Per germline, CDR1 KGHSH and CDR2 LQKENI. The CDR3 protein is CASSPQREGYGYTF. DNA of the CDR3: TGTGCCAGCTCACCACAGAGGGAGGGCTATGGCTACACCTTC.

CDR3 DNA: TGTGCCAGCAGACCCCTCGGACTGAACACTGAAGCTTTCTTT. Translation gives CASRPLGLNTEAFF. The chain is built from TRBV19 and TRBJ1-1; D ambiguous. Trimming removed 9 bases at V and 0 bases at J, with 14 bases between. Looked up from germline, CDR1 is LNHDA and CDR2 is SQIVND (reference sequence). The CDR3 covers 14 residues. Filled out from reference TRBV19 and TRBJ1-1, the complete variable domain reads DGGITQSPKYLFRKEGQNVTLSCEQNLNHDAMYWYRQDPGQGLRLIYYSQIVNDFQKGDIAEGYSVSREKKESFPLTVTSAQKNPTAFYLCASRPLGLNTEAFFGQGTRLTVV.

This clone is a singleton in its sample. The V and J genes are TRBV7-3 and TRBJ2-1; 8 bases match TRBD2. Germline V lookup: CDR1 SGHTA, CDR2 FQGTGA. This CDR3 has 14 residues. After removal of 6 bases from V and 7 bases from J, the junction contained 8 bases not matched to a gene. The CDR3 reads CASSFSGNGNEQFF. CDR3 in DNA: TGTGCCAGCAGTTTTAGCGGGAATGGGAATGAGCAGTTCTTC.

The gene calls are TRBV11-2 and TRBJ1-3, with no clear D. The CDR3 sequence is 16 residues long. Trimming took 5 bases from V and 0 from J, leaving 14 bases between them. Germline V gene data show CDR1 as SGHAT and CDR2 as FQNNGV. The CDR3: CASSPNTAGSGNTIYF. The DNA of the CDR3 is TGTGCCAGCAGCCCTAACACGGCGGGCTCTGGAAACACCATATATTTT. The full variable domain, its missing parts supplied by reference TRBV11-2 and TRBJ1-3, is EAGVAQSPRYKIIEKRQSVAFWCNPISGHATLYWYQQILGQGPKLLIQFQNNGVVDDSQLPKDRFSAERLKGVDSTLKIQPAKLEDSAVYLCASSPNTAGSGNTIYFGEGSWLTVV.

The rearrangement joins TRBV7-2 to TRBJ2-3; TRBD1 agrees at 8 bases. The germline CDR1 and CDR2 sequences are SGHTA and FQGNSA. This CDR3 region has 16 residues. The V gene end was trimmed by 5 bases and the J gene end by 6 bases; junction bases not matched to a gene: 13. CDR3 sequence (DNA): TGTGCCAGCAGCCATCCTCGGGACAGGACGGAGGATACGCAGTATTTT. Translating it yields CASSHPRDRTEDTQYF.

The chain links TRBV28 to TRBJ1-2, with 7 bases that match TRBD1. The CDR3 runs to 12 residues. The V gene end was trimmed by 6 bases and the J gene end by 4 bases; junction bases not matched to a gene: 2. Looked up from germline, CDR1 is MDHEN and CDR2 is SYDVKM. The CDR3 spells CASRAGGYGYTF. In DNA, the CDR3 is TGTGCCAGCAGGGCAGGGGGCTATGGCTACACCTTC.

This rearrangement joins TRBV24-1 to TRBJ2-1; D is perhaps TRBD2 (6 bases). V lost 4 bases and J 9 bases, leaving 12 bases between the germline ends. Germline loops: CDR1 KGHDR, CDR2 SFDVKD. This CDR3 has 13 residues. DNA of the CDR3: TGTGCCACCAGTGAAGGGGCTAGCGTTGAGCAGTTCTTC. Translating it yields CATSEGASVEQFF.

V and J are TRBV28 and TRBJ1-5; TRBD1 matches 7 bases. In germline, CDR1 is MDHEN, CDR2 SYDVKM. The CDR3 totals 15 residues. V trimming: 5 bases; J trimming: 3 bases; junction bases outside the gene matches: 7. The CDR3 sequence is CASSASRGTNQPQHF. For the CDR3, the DNA is TGTGCCAGCAGTGCCTCCAGGGGGACCAATCAGCCCCAGCATTTT.

The sample holds one count of this clone. This chain joins TRBV25-1 and TRBJ2-7; D is undetermined. CDR1 and CDR2 (germline): MGHDK, SYGVNS. The V gene lost 5 bases and the J gene lost 0 bases, with 2 bases spanning the gap. This CDR3 region has 11 residues. The CDR3 region has the DNA TGTGCCAGCAGTTTCTCCTACGAGCAGTACTTC. Protein: CASSFSYEQYF.

The chain is built from TRBV28 and TRBJ1-2; D might be TRBD1 (5 bases). Trimming shortened V by 2 bases and J by 4 bases, and 8 bases separated the two germline ends. The germline V gene encodes CDR1 MDHEN and CDR2 SYDVKM. This CDR3 is built from 13 residues. CDR3 in amino acids: CASSLAGGYGYTF. The CDR3 nucleotides read TGTGCCAGCAGTTTAGCGGGGGGCTATGGCTACACCTTC.

The chain links TRBV28 to TRBJ2-7; 9 bases are shared with TRBD1. The CDR3 length is 13 residues. Looked up from germline, CDR1 is MDHEN and CDR2 is SYDVKM. The ends lost 8 bases at V and 6 bases at J; junction bases unmatched: 8. This CDR3 is CASLRTGVLEQYF. The CDR3 coding sequence is TGTGCCAGCCTCCGGACAGGGGTGCTCGAGCAGTACTTC.

The chain couples TRBV30 to TRBJ2-7, with D maybe TRBD1 (5 bases). CDR1 is GTSNPN, CDR2 SVGIG, per germline (reference sequence). CDR3 length equals 14 residues. V was clipped by 4 bases and J by 2 bases, with 15 bases between them. CDR3 sequence (DNA): TGTGCCTGGACCAAAGGGGTAGGGGCCTACGAGCAGTACTTC. Amino acid sequence: CAWTKGVGAYEQYF.

The chain is built from TRBV28 and TRBJ1-6; D ambiguous. CDR3 size: 12 residues. V was cut by 3 bases and J by 10 bases, with 7 bases left in between. Germline values: CDR1 MDHEN, CDR2 SYDVKM. CDR3 sequence: CASSFEGSPLHF. CDR3 nucleotides: TGTGCCAGCAGTTTTGAGGGCTCACCCCTCCACTTT. Filled out from reference TRBV28 and TRBJ1-6, the complete variable domain reads DVKVTQSSRYLVKRTGEKVFLECVQDMDHENMFWYRQDPGLGLRLIYFSYDVKMKEKGDIPEGYSVSREKKERFSLILESASTNQTSMYLCASSFEGSPLHFGNGTRLTVT.

V is TRBV5-6 and J is TRBJ2-3; D unclear. V was pared by 3 bases and J by 2 bases, with 13 bases between. The CDR3 runs to 15 residues. Germline assignment: CDR1 SGHDT and CDR2 YYEEEE. In nucleotides, the CDR3 is TGTGCCAGCAGCTCCCTCCAGGCTCCCACAGATACGCAGTATTTT. Protein product: CASSSLQAPTDTQYF.

V and J are TRBV13 and TRBJ2-1, with D possibly matching TRBD2 (5 bases). Germline V lookup: CDR1 PRHDT, CDR2 FYEKMQ (reference sequence). The V end lost 5 bases, the J end lost 4 bases, and 12 bases lay between the germline ends. The CDR3 has 14 amino acids. DNA of the CDR3: TGTGCCAGCAGCGGCCGGGAAACATACAATGAGCAGTTCTTC. It yields the protein CASSGRETYNEQFF.

This chain joins TRBV30 and TRBJ1-4; possible D gene TRBD1, 5 bases. This CDR3 spans 13 amino acids. Germline V CDR1 and CDR2: GTSNPN, SVGIG (reference sequence). V lost 0 bases, J lost 8 bases, and 10 bases lay in between. This CDR3 is CAWSVDEGEKLFF. The CDR3 coding sequence is TGTGCCTGGAGTGTAGACGAGGGGGAAAAACTGTTTTTT.

This clone appeared once. V is TRBV7-2 and J is TRBJ2-7; the match to TRBD2 covers 7 bases. V dropped 1 base and J dropped 2; count of bases not matched to a gene: 2. CDR1 SGHTA and CDR2 FQGNSA come from the germline V gene. This CDR3 has 14 residues. CDR3 amino acids: CASSLGRGTYEQYF. The CDR3 DNA reads TGTGCCAGCAGCTTAGGGCGGGGGACCTACGAGCAGTACTTC.

DNA for the CDR3: TGTGCCAGCAGTAGGGACGTAAGCTATGGCTACACCTTC. It translates to CASSRDVSYGYTF. The chain joins TRBV12-3 or TRBV12-4 to TRBJ1-2; D might be TRBD1 (5 bases). The V gene lost 5 bases and the J gene lost 4 bases, with 11 bases spanning the gap. This CDR3 has 13 amino acids.

The rearrangement uses TRBV7-3 and TRBJ2-3; TRBD2 matches at 8 bases. The germline V gene has CDR1 SGHTA and CDR2 FQGTGA. CDR3 length: 18 residues. The ends lost 3 bases at V and 2 bases at J; junction bases unmatched: 13. This CDR3 reads CASSFGMDAGGYTDTQYF. The CDR3 nucleotides are TGTGCCAGCAGCTTCGGGATGGACGCGGGGGGATACACAGATACGCAGTATTTT.

The chain joins TRBV7-2 to TRBJ2-3; D is uncertain. V lost 2 bases and J lost 1, with 10 bases in between. This CDR3 comprises 15 residues. From germline, CDR1 is SGHTA and CDR2 FQGNSA. CDR3 sequence: CASSLNPQGTDTQYF. CDR3 in DNA: TGTGCCAGCAGCTTAAATCCGCAGGGCACAGATACGCAGTATTTT.